This TCR beta chain was sequenced during a study of blood T cell repertoires in COVID-19. About the research overall: Samples of COVID-19 (acute and convalescent) were obtained from the United States, Italy and Spain. The analysed material was cDNA or gDNA that came from T cells, B-cell-depleted T cells, or PBMCs.

The CDR3 has 15 residues. V was pared by 0 bases and J by 0 bases, with 9 bases between. The germline V gene has CDR1 MGHRA and CDR2 YSYEKL. Per the original data handling: Using reference gene primer amplification, nucleated cell counts were estimated. The assay was immunoSEQ multiplex PCR, and TCRdb's table has in-frame clones only and misses some. V and J calls and clone size are those listed in that table; D and trimming were worked out from the DNA. The sample has around 300,000 clones; around 82% are singletons. The rearrangement uses TRBV4-1 and TRBJ2-7, with D maybe TRBD1 (5 bases). The receptor was isolated from a man aged 30-40 years with active or convalescent COVID-19. The material sequenced was peripheral blood. This chain's CDR3 is CASSQEGHSSYEQYF. CDR3 bases: TGCGCCAGCAGCCAAGAGGGGCACAGCTCCTACGAGCAGTACTTC.